The clone carrying this TCR beta chain was detected only a few times. This entry comes from a study of blood T cell repertoires in COVID-19. Across the study: Sites across the United States, Italy and Spain contributed samples from acute and convalescent COVID-19. From T cells, B-cell-depleted T cells, or PBMCs came the material, which was cDNA or gDNA.

Original analysis: Estimates of nucleated cell counts were drawn from the amplification of reference gene primers. The assay was immunoSEQ multiplex PCR, and TCRdb's table has in-frame clones only and misses some. V and J calls and clone size are copied from that table; D and trimming were computed from the DNA. Of about 160,000 clones listed, just over 85% were seen once; the top ten hold approximately 3.5%. The germline CDR1 and CDR2 sequences are SGHVS and FQNEAQ. This CDR3 has 13 amino acids. The V and J ends lost 2 bases and 6 bases, in that order; junction bases with no gene match: 0. The sequence was obtained from a man between 65 and 80 years old with acute or convalescent COVID-19. Sequencing was carried out using peripheral blood. The rearrangement uses TRBV7-8 and TRBJ1-4; TRBD1 matches 7 bases. CDR3 sequence reads: CASSLQGDEKLFF. CDR3 DNA sequence: TGTGCCAGCAGCTTACAGGGGGATGAAAAACTGTTTTTT.